This passage covers 30 T cell receptor beta chains from one sample sequenced in a study of post-analysis software for immune sequencing data. Unique-molecular-identifier-tagged TCR beta cDNA libraries were used. From the PCR reads, TCRdb called clonotypes with MiXCR, one entry per CDR3 protein. The sample contains about 160,000 distinct CDR3 sequences, approximately 35% of which appear only once. The input for sequencing was blood, taken after autologous hematopoietic stem cell transplantation. These receptors originate from a girl between 5 and 17 years old with multiple sclerosis.

This clonotype occurred a few times. This chain uses TRBV9 with TRBJ1-2; maybe TRBD1 (5 bases). Trimming took 4 bases from V and 8 from J, leaving 9 bases between them. The germline gives CDR1 SGDLS, CDR2 YYNGEE. This CDR3 comprises 11 residues. In DNA form, the CDR3 reads TGTGCCAGCAGCTCGCGGGACGGCTACACCTTC. Its protein is CASSSRDGYTF.

This clonotype has only a few counts. The chain carries TRBV7-2 and TRBJ2-5, with 11 bases aligning to TRBD2. Germline assignment: CDR1 SGHTA and CDR2 FQGNSA. After removal of 4 bases from V and 11 bases from J, the junction contained 12 bases not matched to a gene. This CDR3 contains 15 residues. The CDR3 is CASSSTSGSGLVQYF. CDR3 nucleotides: TGTGCCAGCAGCTCCACTAGCGGGAGTGGGTTAGTGCAGTACTTC. The full variable domain, its missing parts supplied by reference TRBV7-2 and TRBJ2-5, is GAGVSQSPSNKVTEKGKDVELRCDPISGHTALYWYRQSLGQGLEFLIYFQGNSAPDKSGLPSDRFSAERTGGSVSTLTIQRTQQEDSAVYLCASSSTSGSGLVQYFGPGTRLLVL.

This clonotype has more than one count but fewer than ten. The chain employs TRBV12-3 or TRBV12-4 and TRBJ1-4; TRBD1 matches 10 bases. V was clipped by 6 bases and J by 8 bases; unmatched bases: 12. The CDR3 has 16 amino acids. The CDR3 DNA reads TGTGCCAGCAGCCGAAGCCCCGGGACAGGGGTGGAAAAACTGTTTTTT. Translating it yields CASSRSPGTGVEKLFF.

The chain carries TRBV5-6 and TRBJ1-5; tentative D call: TRBD1 (5 bases). CDR3 length: 16 amino acids. CDR1 and CDR2 (germline): SGHDT, YYEEEE. V was clipped by 1 base and J by 1 base, with 12 bases between them. The CDR3 coding sequence is TGTGCCAGCAGCTTGTACGGGACGCAAAGCAATCAGCCCCAGCATTTT. Protein sequence: CASSLYGTQSNQPQHF.

About this clonotype itself: One base away lies a much larger clone, so this may be a sequencing read error. The CDR3 is CSALETANYGYTF. The CDR3 DNA is TGCAGTGCGCTTGAGACGGCGAACTATGGCTACACCTTC. V and J are TRBV20-1 and TRBJ1-2, with D unresolved. The CDR3 sequence is 13 residues long. Looked up from germline, CDR1 is DFQATT and CDR2 is SNEGSKA (reference sequence). V was shortened by 6 bases and J by 2 bases, with 13 bases between the two germline ends.

The V gene is TRBV4-3, the J gene TRBJ2-1; no definite D call. The ends were cut back, 4 bases at V and 8 bases at J, with 15 bases in the middle. Germline V gene sequence: CDR1 LGHNA, CDR2 YSLEER. CDR3 length equals 14 residues. CDR3 nucleotide sequence: TGCGCCAGCAGCCCAGTCGGAGATTTGCATGAGCAGTTCTTC. It codes for CASSPVGDLHEQFF.

V and J are TRBV20-1 and TRBJ2-1; D call uncertain. The CDR3 has 12 residues. Germline CDR1 reads DFQATT; CDR2 reads SNEGSKA (reference sequence). V lost 6 bases and J 5 bases, leaving 11 bases between the germline ends. The CDR3 loop reads CSALPWNNEQFF. The DNA for the CDR3 is TGCAGTGCCCTCCCATGGAACAATGAGCAGTTCTTC.

This clonotype has ten or more counts. V is TRBV7-3 and J is TRBJ2-7, with 7 bases lining up with TRBD1. The V and J ends lost 1 base and 5 bases, in that order; junction bases with no gene match: 2. CDR1 SGHTA and CDR2 FQGTGA come from the germline V gene. The CDR3 extends over 13 amino acids. CDR3 amino acids: CASSLKGADEQYF. In nucleotides, the CDR3 is TGTGCCAGCAGCTTAAAGGGGGCCGACGAGCAGTACTTC.

This clonotype was observed a few times. The V gene is TRBV7-3, the J gene TRBJ2-1; a possible D gene is TRBD2 (6 bases). The V end was cut by 3 bases, the J end by 9 bases, with 9 bases between. Germline V gene lookup returns CDR1 SGHTA and CDR2 FQGTGA. This CDR3 contains 12 residues. This CDR3 reads CASSLGGSEQFF. CDR3 nucleotides: TGTGCCAGCAGCTTGGGAGGTAGTGAGCAGTTCTTC.

This clonotype was seen only once. This chain links TRBV7-2 with TRBJ2-2, with D possibly matching TRBD1 (6 bases). CDR3 length: 18 amino acids. CDR1 and CDR2 from the germline V gene are SGHTA and FQGNSA. Trimming removed 5 bases at V and 1 base at J, with 20 bases between. The CDR3 DNA sequence: TGTGCCAGCAGCCTCATAGGGTACAGGGTTCGGAACACCGGGGAGCTGTTTTTT. This translates into CASSLIGYRVRNTGELFF. The full variable domain, its missing parts supplied by reference TRBV7-2 and TRBJ2-2, is GAGVSQSPSNKVTEKGKDVELRCDPISGHTALYWYRQSLGQGLEFLIYFQGNSAPDKSGLPSDRFSAERTGGSVSTLTIQRTQQEDSAVYLCASSLIGYRVRNTGELFFGEGSRLTVL.

V is TRBV20-1 and J is TRBJ2-5; D might be TRBD2 (6 bases). The ends were cut back, 0 bases at V and 1 base at J, with 15 bases in the middle. The CDR3 extends over 16 amino acids. Germline-derived CDR1 and CDR2 are DFQATT and SNEGSKA (reference sequence). The CDR3 nucleotides read TGCAGTGCTAGAGATGGGAGGCGGGACCCCCAAGAGACCCAGTACTTC. Its translation: CSARDGRRDPQETQYF.

This clonotype has more than one count but fewer than ten. This sequence joins TRBV5-5 and TRBJ2-3; D not certain. The CDR3 is 15 amino acids. CDR1 is SGHKS, CDR2 YYEKEE, per germline (reference sequence). Trimming stripped 0 bases from V and 5 bases from J, with 13 bases between. This CDR3 is CASSLAVLQRDTQYF. The CDR3 nucleotides are TGTGCCAGCAGCTTGGCCGTCCTACAAAGAGATACGCAGTATTTT.

The V and J genes are TRBV20-1 and TRBJ1-1; 8 bases are shared with TRBD1. The CDR3 consists of 15 residues. Trimming cost V 0 bases and J 4 bases; bases outside gene matches: 7. The germline V gene encodes CDR1 DFQATT and CDR2 SNEGSKA (reference sequence). CDR3 residues: CSARDSPGGITEAFF. CDR3 in DNA: TGCAGTGCTAGAGACAGCCCAGGGGGCATCACTGAAGCTTTCTTT.

This clonotype was counted only a few times. V usage is TRBV20-1 and J usage is TRBJ2-1, with 13 bases matching TRBD2. Germline V gene lookup returns CDR1 DFQATT and CDR2 SNEGSKA (reference sequence). The ends lost 6 bases at V and 5 bases at J; junction bases unmatched: 4. This CDR3 has 14 residues. The DNA for the CDR3 is TGCAGTGCCCCGGGACTAGCGGGGAACAATGAGCAGTTCTTC. Encoded protein: CSAPGLAGNNEQFF.

In its sample, this clonotype was seen a few times. The chain links TRBV6-5 to TRBJ1-2; 7 bases are shared with TRBD1. Germline values: CDR1 MNHEY, CDR2 SVGAGI. The CDR3 is made up of 14 amino acids. V was clipped by 5 bases and J by 4 bases; unmatched bases: 7. CDR3 sequence reads: CASSGQGQSYGYTF. CDR3 sequence (DNA): TGTGCCAGCAGTGGGCAGGGACAGTCCTATGGCTACACCTTC.

The chain employs TRBV4-2 and TRBJ2-7, with 12 bases matching TRBD1. Looked up from germline, CDR1 is LGHNA and CDR2 is YNFKEQ. The V segment lost 2 bases and the J segment 6 bases; nucleotides outside the gene matches: 5. This CDR3 contains 15 residues. The chain's CDR3 is CASSQPGQGATEQYF. CDR3 coding DNA: TGTGCCAGCAGCCAACCGGGACAGGGGGCCACCGAGCAGTACTTC.

In this sample, this clonotype turned up many times. This chain joins TRBV12-3 or TRBV12-4 and TRBJ2-7; TRBD1 agrees at 10 bases. CDR3 size: 14 residues. Unmatched junction bases numbered 9, after V lost 6 bases and J lost 7 bases. DNA for the CDR3: TGTGCCAGCAGCGCCGGGACAGGGGAAAGTGAGCAGTACTTC. It translates to CASSAGTGESEQYF.

This chain connects TRBV18 to TRBJ1-4; 7 bases are a match to TRBD1. Germline loops: CDR1 KGHSH, CDR2 LQKENI. J gave up 3 bases and V 5 bases, and 9 bases lay outside the gene matches. This CDR3 contains 16 residues. The CDR3 here is CASSSGQLAANEKLFF. The CDR3 coding sequence is TGTGCCAGCTCATCGGGACAGCTAGCAGCTAATGAAAAACTGTTTTTT.

The genes are TRBV25-1 and TRBJ1-2, with D uncertain. The CDR3 spans 11 residues. V dropped 3 bases and J dropped 8 bases, with 7 bases sitting between them. The V gene's germline CDR1 is MGHDK and CDR2 SYGVNS. CDR3 nucleotides: TGTGCCAGCAGTGACACCGGCGGCTACACCTTC. It encodes CASSDTGGYTF.

V is TRBV18 and J is TRBJ2-1; perhaps TRBD1 as D (5 bases). The germline CDR1 and CDR2 sequences are KGHSH and LQKENI. The CDR3 has 13 residues. Trimming took off 2 bases at V and 8 bases at J, with 10 bases between the two ends. This CDR3 is CASSPLPRDEQFF. CDR3 nucleotides: TGTGCCAGCTCACCATTGCCCAGGGATGAGCAGTTCTTC.

The chain combines TRBV4-3 with TRBJ2-3; D call uncertain. This CDR3 comprises 17 residues. Looked up from germline, CDR1 is LGHNA and CDR2 is YSLEER. Trimming removed 2 bases from V and 1 base from J, with 16 bases in between. CDR3 in DNA: TGCGCCAGCAGCCAACCTCTAGGGCCTGGCCGCACAGATACGCAGTATTTT. The encoded protein is CASSQPLGPGRTDTQYF.

This sequence joins TRBV4-1 and TRBJ2-1; D is possibly TRBD2 (6 bases). The ends were cut back, 0 bases at V and 7 bases at J, with 19 bases in the middle. Germline assignment: CDR1 MGHRA and CDR2 YSYEKL. This CDR3 has 17 residues. The CDR3 DNA sequence: TGCGCCAGCAGCCAAGATCTGGGGAGGTGGGCCAGGAATGAGCAGTTCTTC. This codes for CASSQDLGRWARNEQFF.

This clonotype was seen more than once but under ten times. CDR3: CSASRVAGNEQFF. The CDR3 coding sequence is TGCAGTGCCAGTAGAGTGGCCGGCAATGAGCAGTTCTTC. The V gene is TRBV20-1, the J gene TRBJ2-1; D not certain. The germline CDR1 and CDR2 sequences are DFQATT and SNEGSKA (reference sequence). The CDR3 spans 13 residues. With 6 bases removed from V and 6 bases from J, the gap between germline ends came to 15 bases.

The V call is TRBV4-1, the J call TRBJ2-5, with D possibly being TRBD2 (6 bases). The CDR3 extends over 13 amino acids. Germline loops: CDR1 MGHRA, CDR2 YSYEKL. V lost 1 base and J 5 bases, leaving 8 bases between the germline ends. The CDR3 DNA follows: TGCGCCAGCAGCCAAGTGCTAGCGGAGACCCAGTACTTC. This translates into CASSQVLAETQYF.

The chain links TRBV7-8 to TRBJ2-1; D remains ambiguous. This CDR3 is built from 12 residues. Per the germline V gene, CDR1 is SGHVS and CDR2 is FQNEAQ. V dropped 4 bases and J dropped 10 bases, with 11 bases sitting between them. CDR3 region: CASSSIRNEQFF. As DNA, the CDR3 is TGTGCCAGCAGCTCGATTAGAAACGAGCAGTTCTTC.

V is TRBV20-1 and J is TRBJ2-5; either TRBD1 or TRBD2 may supply D (5 bases each). The CDR3 is 14 amino acids. Between the trimmed V and J ends, which lost 5 bases and 5 bases, there was a span of 18 bases. CDR1 is DFQATT, CDR2 SNEGSKA, per germline (reference sequence). The chain's CDR3 is CSALRQRGGETQYF. In DNA form, the CDR3 reads TGCAGTGCTTTAAGACAGAGGGGCGGTGAGACCCAGTACTTC.

This clonotype has only a few counts. V usage is TRBV18 and J usage is TRBJ2-7; tentatively, D is TRBD2 (5 bases). Germline V gene sequence: CDR1 KGHSH, CDR2 LQKENI. The CDR3 length is 12 residues. V shed 1 base and J shed 5 bases, with 6 bases lying between them. This chain's CDR3 is CASSPLANEQYF. The CDR3, as DNA: TGTGCCAGCTCACCACTAGCGAACGAGCAGTACTTC.

This clonotype was counted a few times. The chain uses TRBV6-6 and TRBJ2-7; TRBD2 matches 7 bases. This CDR3 has 15 amino acids. The V and J ends lost 6 bases and 3 bases, in that order; junction bases with no gene match: 11. CDR1 and CDR2 from the germline V gene are MNHNY and SVGAGI (reference sequence). CDR3 residues: CASSHGASGNYEQYF. CDR3 nucleotide sequence: TGTGCCAGCAGCCACGGAGCCAGCGGGAACTACGAGCAGTACTTC.

The chain uses TRBV6-2 or TRBV6-3 and TRBJ2-3; TRBD2 matches at 10 bases. CDR1 is MNHEY, CDR2 SVGEGT, per germline. V gave up 6 bases and J gave up 1 base; unmatched junction bases: 4. The CDR3 totals 15 residues. The CDR3 is CASSYGTSGTDTQYF. The CDR3 DNA follows: TGTGCCAGCAGCTACGGGACTAGCGGCACAGATACGCAGTATTTT.

This clonotype was counted only a few times. The CDR3 coding sequence is TGCGCCAGCAGCTTGGGAGGCGGGACTGGCTACAATGAGCAGTTCTTC. The encoded protein is CASSLGGGTGYNEQFF. The rearrangement uses TRBV5-1 and TRBJ2-1, with D perhaps TRBD2 (6 bases). Trimming removed 0 bases at V and 3 bases at J, with 13 bases between. The CDR3 is 16 residues long. Germline CDR1 and CDR2: SGHRS and YFSETQ.